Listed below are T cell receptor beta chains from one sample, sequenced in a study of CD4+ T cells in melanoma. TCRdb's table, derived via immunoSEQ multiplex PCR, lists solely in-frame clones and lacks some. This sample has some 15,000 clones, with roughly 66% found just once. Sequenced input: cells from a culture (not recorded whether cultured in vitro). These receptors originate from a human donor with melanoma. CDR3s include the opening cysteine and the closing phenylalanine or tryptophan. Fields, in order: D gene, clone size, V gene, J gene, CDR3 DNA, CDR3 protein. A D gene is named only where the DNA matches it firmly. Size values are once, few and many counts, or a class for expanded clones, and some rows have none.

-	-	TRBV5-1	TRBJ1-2	TGCGCCAGCAGTTCGGCAGGGACTAACTATGGCTACACCTTC	CASSSAGTNYGYTF
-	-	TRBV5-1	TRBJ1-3	TGCGCCAGCAGCCCGGAGGGGCCGGCAGGAAACACCATATATTTT	CASSPEGPAGNTIYF
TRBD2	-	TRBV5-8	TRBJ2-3	TGTGCCAGCAGCGTGGGGACTAGCGGGGTCCCTAGCACAGATACGCAGTATTTT	CASSVGTSGVPSTDTQYF
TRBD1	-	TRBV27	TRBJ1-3	TGTGCCAGCAGCCTTTCCGGGACAGGGGCCGGAAACACCATATATTTT	CASSLSGTGAGNTIYF
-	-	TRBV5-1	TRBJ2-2	TGCGCCAGCAGCTCGTTACCGGGGGACACCGGGGAGCTGTTTTTT	CASSSLPGDTGELFF
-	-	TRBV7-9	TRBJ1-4	TGTGCCAGCAGCCGCACAACTAATGAAAAACTGTTTTTT	CASSRTTNEKLFF
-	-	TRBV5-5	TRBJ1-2	TGTGCCAGCAGCTTGGACTTGCCAGGGCGGTATGGCTACACCTTC	CASSLDLPGRYGYTF
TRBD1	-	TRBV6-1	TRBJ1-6	TGTGCCAGCAGTCGGGGGGGGACAGGGGGCCCACCCCTCCACTTT	CASSRGGTGGPPLHF
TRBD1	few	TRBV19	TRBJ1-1	TGTGCCAGTAGGGAGGACAGGGGTGACACTGAAGCTTTCTTT	CASREDRGDTEAFF
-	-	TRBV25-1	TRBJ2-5	TGTGCCAGCAGTGAATCCGGCGGGGCTGGAGAGACCCAGTACTTC	CASSESGGAGETQYF
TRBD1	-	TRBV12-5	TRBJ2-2	TGTGCTAGTGGTTTGGCTACAGGGGATTCTACCGGGGAGCTGTTTTTT	CASGLATGDSTGELFF
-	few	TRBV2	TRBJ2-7	TGTGCCAGCGTTTACGGGGATTCCTACGAGCAGTACTTC	CASVYGDSYEQYF
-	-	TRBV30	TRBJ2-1	TGTGCCCGACGCGATCGATACAATGAGCAGTTCTTC	CARRDRYNEQFF
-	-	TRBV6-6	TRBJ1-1	TGTGCCAGCACTGCCATGAGGGGCCTCACTAACACTGAAGCTTTCTTT	CASTAMRGLTNTEAFF
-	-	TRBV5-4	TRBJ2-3	TGTGCCAGCAGCTTGGCAGGGCGGACAGATACGCAGTATTTT	CASSLAGRTDTQYF
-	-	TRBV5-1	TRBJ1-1	TGCGCCAGCAGCCTTCTGGGGGAGGGGAACACTGAAGCTTTCTTT	CASSLLGEGNTEAFF
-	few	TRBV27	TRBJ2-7	TGTGCCAGCAGTTTATTGGGCCGTGACGAGCAGTACTTC	CASSLLGRDEQYF
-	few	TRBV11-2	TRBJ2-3	TGTGCCAGCAGCTTATTTCTCAGGCCCGATACGCAGTATTTT	CASSLFLRPDTQYF
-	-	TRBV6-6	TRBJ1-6	TGTGCCACTGGATTTTCGGGCCGCAATTCACCCCTCCACTTT	CATGFSGRNSPLHF
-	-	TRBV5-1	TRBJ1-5	TGCGCCAGCAGCATTTACAGGTTTGATAGCAATCAGCCCCAGCATTTT	CASSIYRFDSNQPQHF
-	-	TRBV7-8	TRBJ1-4	TGTGCCAGCAGCTTATATCCTAAAACTAATGAAAAACTGTTTTTT	CASSLYPKTNEKLFF
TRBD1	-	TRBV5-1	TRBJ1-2	TGCGCCAGCAGCCAGAATCCGCCCGGACAGGGGTACTCTGGCTACACCTTC	CASSQNPPGQGYSGYTF
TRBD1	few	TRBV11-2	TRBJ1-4	TGTGCCAGCAGCTTCCAGGGGAGGGGGCGCGATGAAAAACTGTTTTTT	CASSFQGRGRDEKLFF
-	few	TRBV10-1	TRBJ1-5	TGCGCCAGCATACCGGGGGGGGACCAGCCCCAGCATTTT	CASIPGGDQPQHF
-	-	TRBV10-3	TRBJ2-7	TGTGCCATCAGTGGCTGGAAGGAGCAGTACTTC	CAISGWKEQYF
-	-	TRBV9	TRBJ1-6	TGTGCCAGCAGCGTACAGGGCGCCTATAATTCACCCCTCCACTTT	CASSVQGAYNSPLHF
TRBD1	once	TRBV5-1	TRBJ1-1	TGCGCCAGCAGCTTGGATGGACAGGGCTCGAACACTGAAGCTTTCTTT	CASSLDGQGSNTEAFF
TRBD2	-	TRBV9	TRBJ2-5	TGTGCCAGCAGCGAAACCTGGGGGGGGGAGGAGACCCAGTACTTC	CASSETWGGEETQYF
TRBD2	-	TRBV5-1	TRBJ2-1	TGCGCCAGCCGGTTACTAGCGGGGGGAGGATACAATGAGCAGTTCTTC	CASRLLAGGGYNEQFF
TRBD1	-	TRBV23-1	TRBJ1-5	TGCGCCAGCAGTCGCCCCAACAGGGACAGGGTAACCTATAGCAATCAGCCCCAGCATTTT	CASSRPNRDRVTYSNQPQHF
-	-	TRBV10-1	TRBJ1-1	TGCGCCAGCAGTCCCCGGACCCCGGACGGTGAAGCTTTCTTT	CASSPRTPDGEAFF
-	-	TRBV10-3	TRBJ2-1	TGTGCCATCAGTGAGCCGACCCCCCCTGGGGAGGGGGCAGATGAGCAGTTCTTC	CAISEPTPPGEGADEQFF
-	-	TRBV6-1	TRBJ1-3	TGTGCCAGCAGTGTGAGCTACCCTGGAAACACCATATATTTT	CASSVSYPGNTIYF